Each of the 20 T cell receptor beta chains below was sequenced from the same sample in a study of tumor-infiltrating lymphocytes in primary liver carcinoma. Unsorted whole blood yielded blood RNA, and germline DNA was extracted as well. Total RNA (roughly 530 ng) served as template for TCR beta cDNA synthesis primed by a constant-region primer. Generation of the TCR beta libraries relied on three nested multiplex PCR rounds using slightly modified ARM-PCR. For approximately 9 cycles apiece, the opening two PCR rounds ran with TRBV1-TRBV30 forward primers and a C-beta reverse primer. TCRdb itself ran the multiplex PCR reads through MiXCR, one entry per CDR3 protein. The repertoire has hundreds of thousands of distinct CDR3 sequences, approximately 60% of them found once; the top ten carry roughly 10%. The sample taken for sequencing was peripheral blood. These receptors were obtained from a man aged 35 to 55 with primary liver carcinoma and hepatitis B virus infection.

On this clonotype: An end of the junction differs from the germline gene, which may be a read error. The chain is built from TRBV10-1 and TRBJ2-3, with 9 bases aligning to TRBD2. This CDR3 is 13 amino acids long. The V gene's germline CDR1 is WNHNN and CDR2 SYGVQD (reference sequence). This CDR3 is CTSSGGLAATQYF. CDR3 bases: TGCACCAGCAGCGGGGGACTAGCAGCTACGCAGTATTTT.

In this sample, this clonotype turned up once. The V and J genes are TRBV30 and TRBJ1-5; TRBD1 is a possible D gene (6 bases). Germline V gives CDR1 GTSNPN, CDR2 SVGIG (reference sequence). V was clipped by 8 bases and J by 9 bases, with 20 bases between them. The CDR3 consists of 13 residues. The CDR3 coding sequence is TGTGCCGCATCGGGGGGGCCGGATCGGCCCCAGCATTTT. Translation gives CAASGGPDRPQHF.

Comments on this clonotype: Its ends do not fully match the called genes, so a read error is possible. The chain uses TRBV6-6 and TRBJ2-3, with 8 bases aligning to TRBD2. This CDR3 contains 14 residues. Germline CDR1 MNHNY, CDR2 SVGAGI (reference sequence). The CDR3 loop reads CVSSRAGVGDMQYF. In DNA form, the CDR3 reads TGTGTCAGCAGCCGAGCGGGAGTAGGGGATATGCAGTATTTT.

Many counts were recorded for this clonotype. The chain recombines TRBV5-4 with TRBJ2-7, with 9 bases lining up with TRBD1. The germline V gene encodes CDR1 SGHNT and CDR2 YYREEE (reference sequence). The J segment lost 1 base and the V segment lost 4 bases, leaving 6 bases of the junction unmatched. The CDR3 is 15 residues long. CDR3 in amino acids: CASSVPGQGSYEQYF. The DNA of the CDR3 is TGTGCCAGCAGCGTCCCGGGACAGGGTTCCTACGAGCAGTACTTC.

The V gene is TRBV5-1, the J gene TRBJ1-4; D is ambiguous. Germline CDR1 reads SGHRS; CDR2 reads YFSETQ. This CDR3 spans 14 amino acids. Deletions cut 0 bases from V and 6 bases from J, with 9 bases between. CDR3 amino acids: CASSLDSPDEKLFF. The CDR3, as DNA: TGCGCCAGCAGCTTGGACAGCCCCGATGAAAAACTGTTTTTT.

A note on this clonotype: Sequence at one end of the junction differs from germline and may be a read error. The CDR3 loop reads CTSSADRVREQYF. As DNA, the CDR3 is TGTACCAGTAGCGCGGACAGGGTGAGGGAGCAGTACTTC. V is TRBV11-1 and J is TRBJ2-7, with 8 nucleotides matching TRBD1. Germline V CDR1 and CDR2: SGHAT, FQDESV (reference sequence). The CDR3 consists of 13 residues.

A note on this clonotype: A much larger clone differs by one base, so this may be a read error. The chain employs TRBV29-1 and TRBJ2-7; either TRBD1 or TRBD2 may supply D (5 bases each). The CDR3 sequence is 13 residues long. Looked up from germline, CDR1 is SQVTM and CDR2 is ANQGSEA. The CDR3 spells CNVQNGANYEQYF. The CDR3, as DNA: TGCAACGTTCAGAACGGGGCAAACTACGAGCAGTACTTC.

CDR3 residues: CASSLGTDAFF. CDR3 coding DNA: TGTGCCAGCAGCTTGGGCACCGATGCTTTCTTT. The chain carries TRBV14 and TRBJ1-1; no reliable D call. The germline V gene encodes CDR1 SGHDN and CDR2 FVKESK. This CDR3 has 11 amino acids. V was clipped by 5 bases and J by 11 bases, with 12 bases between them.

Details on this clonotype: A much larger clone differs by one base, so this may be a read error. The chain has TRBV11-2 and TRBJ1-4; no definite D call. Germline values: CDR1 SGHAT, CDR2 FQNNGV. CDR3 size: 16 residues. CDR3 DNA sequence: TGTGCCAACAGCGCGACCGAGACGTCCTATAATGAAAAACTGTTTTTT. Amino acid sequence: CANSATETSYNEKLFF.

Comments on this clonotype: A much larger clone differs by one base, so this may be a read error. The conserved closing phenylalanine or tryptophan is absent in this CDR3, likely reflecting a read error. This rearrangement joins TRBV4-2 to TRBJ2-1, with D unclear. V was pared by 4 bases and J by 8 bases, with 15 bases between. Germline values: CDR1 LGHNA, CDR2 YNFKEQ. This CDR3 is built from 14 residues. The CDR3 coding sequence is TGTGCCAGCAGCCCGGTCGGCTCCCGGGATGAGCAGTTCTTA. Its translation is CASSPVGSRDEQFL.

As regards this clonotype: Given the absence of the conserved phenylalanine or tryptophan at the CDR3 end, a read error is likely. V gene TRBV7-9 combines with J gene TRBJ2-7; the D is unclear. V was pared by 1 base and J by 5 bases, with 15 bases between. The length of the CDR3 is 15 residues. Germline CDR1 is SEHNR and CDR2 is FQNEAQ (reference sequence). For the CDR3, the DNA is TGTGCCAGCAGCTTAGGACTGTCGCCGACCCACGAGCAGTACCTC. Translated: CASSLGLSPTHEQYL.

This rearrangement joins TRBV5-1 to TRBJ2-5, with D possibly being TRBD1 (6 bases). The V end was cut by 4 bases, the J end by 3 bases, with 16 bases between. The CDR3 covers 15 residues. From germline, CDR1 is SGHRS and CDR2 YFSETQ. The CDR3 reads CASSPTRPGEETQYF. The CDR3 DNA follows: TGCGCCAGCAGCCCGACCCGGCCAGGGGAAGAGACCCAGTACTTC.

The chain has TRBV5-1 and TRBJ2-7, with TRBD2 identical over 9 bases. The length of the CDR3 is 16 residues. V gave up 0 bases and J gave up 1 base; unmatched junction bases: 5. CDR1 is SGHRS and CDR2 is YFSETQ in the germline V gene. The CDR3 nucleotides read TGCGCCAGCAGCTTGGTGGCTAGCGGGAATTCCTACGAGCAGTACTTC. This encodes CASSLVASGNSYEQYF.

This clonotype occurred once. The V gene is TRBV21-1, the J gene TRBJ2-7; the table's D call, TRBD1, has no DNA check behind it. TRBV21-1 is a recognized pseudogene. CDR3 length: 15 residues. DNA of the CDR3: TGTGCCAGCAGCAAAGACAGGGGAAACCCCTACGAGCAGTACTTC. Protein: CASSKDRGNPYEQYF.

Comment on this clonotype: The junction departs from germline at one end; a sequencing error may be responsible. The CDR3 bases are TGTGCCGGCAGCTCCGGGCTTGCCAATGAGCAGTTCTTC. It codes for CAGSSGLANEQFF. The chain couples TRBV5-4 to TRBJ2-1; D is unresolved. This CDR3 comprises 13 residues. Germline V lookup: CDR1 SGHNT, CDR2 YYREEE (reference sequence).

About this clonotype itself: Its ends do not fully match the called genes, so a read error is possible. The DNA of the CDR3 is TGTGCCAGCACCCCCTTACGGGAGGGCTGGGTGAACACTGAAGCTTGCTTT. Encoded protein: CASTPLREGWVNTEACF. The chain employs TRBV12-3 or TRBV12-4 and TRBJ1-1; no firm D call. The CDR3 sequence is 17 residues long.

This clonotype was seen a handful of times. This rearrangement joins TRBV10-3 to TRBJ2-5; 10 nucleotides align to TRBD2. The trim removed 10 bases at V and 5 bases at J, leaving 13 bases unmatched. Germline-derived CDR1 and CDR2 are ENHRY and SYGVKD. The CDR3 contains 15 residues. The CDR3 DNA reads as TGTGCCACCAGAGCTAGCGGGAGAGATGAGGAGACCCAGTACTTC. Protein: CATRASGRDEETQYF.

This clonotype turned up a few times. This chain connects TRBV5-1 to TRBJ2-7; 11 bases are shared with TRBD1. The CDR3 runs to 14 residues. Germline CDR1 is SGHRS and CDR2 is YFSETQ. Unmatched junction bases numbered 6, after V lost 4 bases and J lost 6 bases. The CDR3 region is CASSVGQGAGEQYF. The CDR3 DNA follows: TGCGCCAGCAGCGTTGGACAGGGGGCAGGCGAGCAGTACTTC.

Regarding this clonotype: With a much larger clone just one base away, this may be a read error. The chain recombines TRBV6-2 or TRBV6-3 with TRBJ2-1; D is ambiguous. From germline, CDR1 is MNHEY and CDR2 SVGEGT. There are 13 residues in the CDR3. The CDR3 nucleotides read TGTACCAGCACCCAAGACCAGTACAATGAGCAGTTCTTC. As protein: CTSTQDQYNEQFF.

As concerns this clonotype: A much more abundant neighbour one base away suggests this may be a read error. This chain connects TRBV12-3 or TRBV12-4 to TRBJ2-7, with a possible D match to TRBD2 (6 bases). The CDR3 contains 15 residues. V lost 3 bases to trimming and J lost 4 bases, with 16 bases between them. The DNA of the CDR3 is TGTGCCAGCAGTTTGCTTGTCGGGAGTCAATACGAGCAGTACTTC. Its translation is CASSLLVGSQYEQYF.